The 30 T cell receptor beta chains presented below share a single source sample, sequenced in a study of T-cell memory formation after mild COVID-19. MiXCR, applied by TCRdb to the 5' RACE reads, yields one record per CDR3 protein. The sample contains more than 75,000 distinct CDR3 sequences, roughly 23% of which appear only once. The sample consisted of PBMCs or a T cell subset sorted from them (not recorded which). Receptors were obtained from a man aged 18 to 29 who had mild COVID-19 (a few samples of this study predate the infection). Cell type and time point are not known.

The chain uses TRBV5-6 and TRBJ2-3, with 9 bases lining up with TRBD2. The J segment lost 3 bases and the V segment lost 6 bases, leaving 8 bases of the junction unmatched. This CDR3 has 15 residues. Per the germline V gene, CDR1 is SGHDT and CDR2 is YYEEEE. CDR3 coding DNA: TGTGCCAGCAAAGCCGCGGGGGGGTATACAGATACGCAGTATTTT. This sequence encodes CASKAAGGYTDTQYF.

The chain couples TRBV7-6 to TRBJ2-5, with unresolved D. Germline V gene data show CDR1 as SGHVS and CDR2 as FNYEAQ. The CDR3 extends over 15 amino acids. Trimming shortened V by 2 bases and J by 0 bases, and 10 bases separated the two germline ends. CDR3 amino acids: CASSLLLVYQETQYF. The CDR3 DNA reads TGTGCCAGCAGCTTACTTCTAGTTTACCAAGAGACCCAGTACTTC.

This clonotype was recorded many times. This chain uses TRBV11-2 with TRBJ2-1; 8 nucleotides align to TRBD2. J lost 5 bases, V lost 4 bases, and 13 bases had no gene match. From germline, CDR1 is SGHAT and CDR2 FQNNGV. This CDR3 contains 17 residues. In DNA, the CDR3 is TGTGCCAGCAGCTCCCCTCTGAGCGGGGGATTCGACAATGAGCAGTTCTTC. Residues: CASSSPLSGGFDNEQFF. The full variable domain, in which reference TRBV11-2 and TRBJ2-1 provide the parts outside the CDR3, is EAGVAQSPRYKIIEKRQSVAFWCNPISGHATLYWYQQILGQGPKLLIQFQNNGVVDDSQLPKDRFSAERLKGVDSTLKIQPAKLEDSAVYLCASSSPLSGGFDNEQFFGPGTRLTVL.

The chain has TRBV7-6 and TRBJ1-1; D unresolved. CDR1 is SGHVS, CDR2 FNYEAQ, per germline. The CDR3 covers 15 residues. Trimming stripped 2 bases from V and 0 bases from J, with 10 bases between. The chain's CDR3 is CASSLSDTMNTEAFF. The CDR3 DNA is TGTGCCAGCAGCTTAAGTGACACTATGAACACTGAAGCTTTCTTT.

The rearrangement links TRBV3-1 to TRBJ2-5; 8 positions match TRBD1. The CDR3 covers 18 residues. Germline V gene sequence: CDR1 LGHDT, CDR2 YNNKEL (reference sequence). V shed 0 bases and J 5 bases; nucleotides not matched to a gene: 14. DNA for the CDR3: TGTGCCAGCAGCCAAGACCGGACAGGGAATACCTTCGGGGAGACCCAGTACTTC. Translation gives CASSQDRTGNTFGETQYF.

This clonotype was recorded a few times. The chain employs TRBV5-4 and TRBJ2-1; a weak D match, TRBD2 (5 bases). V was pared by 7 bases and J by 5 bases, with 13 bases between. This CDR3 has 13 residues. Germline CDR1 reads SGHNT; CDR2 reads YYREEE (reference sequence). CDR3 sequence: CASETGLHNEQFF. CDR3 DNA: TGTGCCAGCGAAACTGGACTCCACAATGAGCAGTTCTTC.

The sample holds a few counts of this clonotype. This chain links TRBV7-9 with TRBJ1-1; tentative D call: TRBD1 (5 bases). Between the trimmed V and J ends, which lost 8 bases and 3 bases, there was a span of 16 bases. This CDR3 comprises 14 residues. CDR1 is SEHNR and CDR2 is FQNEAQ in the germline V gene (reference sequence). CDR3: CASGPGSVDTEAFF. Here the CDR3 DNA reads TGTGCCAGCGGGCCAGGGTCGGTGGACACTGAAGCTTTCTTT.

The rearrangement links TRBV12-3 or TRBV12-4 to TRBJ1-5; the D is unclear. V dropped 3 bases and J dropped 0 bases, with 6 bases sitting between them. CDR3 length: 14 residues. CDR3 loop: CASSFGYSNQPQHF. The CDR3, as DNA: TGTGCCAGCAGTTTTGGTTATAGCAATCAGCCCCAGCATTTT.

V and J are TRBV6-6 and TRBJ2-1; D is ambiguous. CDR1 and CDR2 (germline): MNHNY, SVGAGI (reference sequence). CDR3 length equals 11 residues. The ends were cut back, 8 bases at V and 8 bases at J, with 10 bases in the middle. The CDR3 sequence: CASVWAHEQFF. The CDR3 nucleotides read TGTGCCAGCGTGTGGGCCCATGAGCAGTTCTTC.

This clonotype has only a few counts. The chain has TRBV2 and TRBJ2-7, with D tentatively TRBD1 (7 bases). Germline CDR1 SNHLY, CDR2 FYNNEI. V lost 4 bases to trimming and J lost 4 bases, with 17 bases between them. The CDR3 sequence is 15 residues long. The CDR3: CASSGGGTEIYEQYF. DNA of the CDR3: TGTGCCAGCAGTGGCGGCGGGACAGAGATTTACGAGCAGTACTTC.

This clonotype occurred many times. This sequence joins TRBV9 and TRBJ2-5; 9 bases align to TRBD2. The CDR3 length is 15 residues. Trimming removed 0 bases from V and 3 bases from J; junction bases left unmatched: 3. Germline V gene data show CDR1 as SGDLS and CDR2 as YYNGEE. The CDR3 nucleotides are TGTGCCAGCAGCGTAGGGACTAGCGATAAAGAGACCCAGTACTTC. Translated, it gives CASSVGTSDKETQYF.

J is TRBJ2-7 and V is TRBV20-1, with a possible D match to TRBD1 (6 bases). The CDR3 has 13 residues. V shed 5 bases and J shed 4 bases, with 15 bases lying between them. Germline CDR1 and CDR2: DFQATT and SNEGSKA (reference sequence). The CDR3 coding sequence is TGCAGTGCTGGCCGGGACATTCCATACGAGCAGTACTTC. Its protein product is CSAGRDIPYEQYF.

This chain uses TRBV4-1 with TRBJ1-1, with 7 bases fitting TRBD1. CDR3 length: 15 residues. Germline CDR1 is MGHRA and CDR2 is YSYEKL. V lost 3 bases to trimming and J lost 1 base; unmatched junction nucleotides: 5. CDR3 sequence: CASSHRQGSNTEAFF. CDR3 sequence (DNA): TGCGCCAGCAGCCATAGACAGGGTTCGAACACTGAAGCTTTCTTT.

The chain employs TRBV7-9 and TRBJ1-2; 7 bases fit TRBD1. V was pared by 11 bases and J by 5 bases, with 8 bases of the junction left unmatched. Germline V gene lookup returns CDR1 SEHNR and CDR2 FQNEAQ (reference sequence). CDR3 length: 12 amino acids. CDR3 sequence reads: CASGGSPYGYTF. Written as DNA, the CDR3 is TGTGCCTCAGGGGGGTCACCTTATGGCTACACCTTC. Full variable domain (outside the CDR3, taken from reference TRBV7-9 and TRBJ1-2): DTGVSQNPRHKITKRGQNVTFRCDPISEHNRLYWYRQTLGQGPEFLTYFQNEAQLEKSRLLSDRFSAERPKGSFSTLEIQRTEQGDSAMYLCASGGSPYGYTFGSGTRLTVV.

The J gene is TRBJ2-5, the V gene TRBV6-2 or TRBV6-3; D might be TRBD2 (6 bases). The CDR3 has 15 amino acids. From germline, CDR1 is MNHEY and CDR2 SVGEGT. Trimming removed 2 bases from V and 4 bases from J, with 14 bases in between. For the CDR3, the DNA is TGTGCCAGCAGTTACCCGCGTATCGGGGGAGAGACCCAGTACTTC. It encodes CASSYPRIGGETQYF.

This clonotype was found a few times. The CDR3 here is CASSQDPGSYEQYF. CDR3 in DNA: TGCGCCAGCAGCCAAGACCCTGGATCCTACGAGCAGTACTTC. The V gene is TRBV4-3, the J gene TRBJ2-7; no definite D call. Germline assignment: CDR1 LGHNA and CDR2 YSLEER. Trimming cost V 0 bases and J 1 base, with 7 bases left between them. This CDR3 is 14 amino acids long.

The rearrangement links TRBV6-1 to TRBJ1-5; D unresolved. Trimming took off 3 bases at V and 8 bases at J, with 17 bases between the two ends. This CDR3 is 15 amino acids long. Germline CDR1 MNHNS, CDR2 SASEGT. The CDR3 nucleotides are TGTGCCAGCAGTGAGACGGCCTTCGACTATGAGCCCCAGCATTTT. This sequence encodes CASSETAFDYEPQHF.

The chain recombines TRBV4-1 with TRBJ2-5, with 9 bases matching TRBD1. Germline V gives CDR1 MGHRA, CDR2 YSYEKL. CDR3 size: 16 residues. The V gene end was trimmed by 0 bases and the J gene end by 1 base; junction bases not matched to a gene: 3. The CDR3 sequence is CASSQDGTGPQETQYF. In nucleotides, the CDR3 is TGCGCCAGCAGCCAAGACGGGACAGGGCCCCAAGAGACCCAGTACTTC.

This clonotype has a count of ten or more. The V gene is TRBV6-6, the J gene TRBJ2-3; D gene ambiguous. This CDR3 contains 12 residues. The germline gives CDR1 MNHNY, CDR2 SVGAGI (reference sequence). V dropped 4 bases and J dropped 6 bases, with 8 bases sitting between them. The CDR3 protein is CASSSLLDTQYF. CDR3 nucleotide sequence: TGTGCCAGCAGTTCCCTCTTGGATACGCAGTATTTT.

V usage is TRBV29-1 and J usage is TRBJ1-1; TRBD1 might be the D (6 bases). Deletions cut 3 bases from V and 6 bases from J, with 8 bases between. Germline V lookup: CDR1 SQVTM, CDR2 ANQGSEA. This CDR3 is 11 amino acids long. The CDR3 loop is CSVEKGAEAFF. CDR3 nucleotide sequence: TGCAGCGTTGAGAAGGGGGCTGAAGCTTTCTTT.

The sample holds a few counts of this clonotype. The chain has TRBV4-2 and TRBJ1-4; 8 positions agree with TRBD1. The trim removed 4 bases at V and 7 bases at J, leaving 5 bases unmatched. This CDR3 contains 14 residues. Germline V gene sequence: CDR1 LGHNA, CDR2 YNFKEQ. Here the CDR3 DNA reads TGTGCCAGCAGCCCGACAGGGGAGGGTGAAAAACTGTTTTTT. Translating gives CASSPTGEGEKLFF.

This clonotype was detected only a few times. This chain connects TRBV4-1 to TRBJ2-2; D unclear. Trimming cost V 7 bases and J 4 bases, with 10 bases left between them. Germline V gene sequence: CDR1 MGHRA, CDR2 YSYEKL. This CDR3 has 13 amino acids. In nucleotides, the CDR3 is TGCGCCAGCAACACCCCAGGCACCGGGGAGCTGTTTTTT. Amino acids: CASNTPGTGELFF.

This clonotype was seen a few times. CDR3 amino acids: CASSLGRVTYNEQFF. CDR3 nucleotides: TGTGCCAGCAGCTTAGGTCGGGTGACCTACAATGAGCAGTTCTTC. This chain connects TRBV7-8 to TRBJ2-1, with D unresolved. Looked up from germline, CDR1 is SGHVS and CDR2 is FQNEAQ. V was shortened by 1 base and J by 2 bases, with 9 bases between the two germline ends. CDR3 length: 15 residues.

The sample holds a few counts of this clonotype. This sequence joins TRBV20-1 and TRBJ2-7, with D possibly matching TRBD1 (6 bases). The V and J ends lost 5 bases and 0 bases respectively, with 20 bases between them. Germline-derived CDR1 and CDR2 are DFQATT and SNEGSKA (reference sequence). The CDR3 sequence is 16 residues long. The CDR3, as DNA: TGCAGTGCTGCCCCCAGGGGAAAGGATCCCTCCTACGAGCAGTACGTC. Amino acid sequence: CSAAPRGKDPSYEQYV.

The V and J genes are TRBV10-3 and TRBJ2-7, with TRBD2 as a possible D gene (7 bases). Between the trimmed V and J ends, which lost 8 bases and 3 bases, there was a span of 17 bases. The germline V gene encodes CDR1 ENHRY and CDR2 SYGVKD. This CDR3 spans 14 amino acids. The CDR3 DNA reads TGTGCCATCGGGGGGGGCCACAGAAGCTACGAGCAGTACTTC. Protein product: CAIGGGHRSYEQYF.

The J gene is TRBJ1-1, the V gene TRBV12-3 or TRBV12-4, with D uncertain. The CDR3 spans 14 residues. The V and J ends lost 5 bases and 4 bases respectively, with 14 bases between them. The CDR3 DNA reads TGTGCCAGCAGTGCATACCTGTCCGTCACTGAAGCTTTCTTT. This encodes CASSAYLSVTEAFF.

The gene calls are TRBV6-5 and TRBJ2-1; TRBD1 is a possible D gene (5 bases). Germline V CDR1 and CDR2: MNHEY, SVGAGI. This CDR3 is 11 amino acids long. Trimming removed 5 bases at V and 16 bases at J, with 15 bases between. The CDR3 sequence is CASSNQGLVFF. CDR3 in DNA: TGTGCCAGCAGTAATCAGGGATTAGTCTTCTTC.

J is TRBJ1-1 and V is TRBV9; no definite D call. V shed 1 base and J shed 0 bases, with 7 bases lying between them. Per germline, CDR1 SGDLS and CDR2 YYNGEE. This CDR3 has 14 residues. The CDR3 spells CASSVHDLNTEAFF. CDR3 in DNA: TGTGCCAGCAGCGTACACGACTTGAACACTGAAGCTTTCTTT.

V gene TRBV10-3 combines with J gene TRBJ2-3; D is perhaps TRBD1 (6 bases). CDR1 and CDR2 (germline): ENHRY, SYGVKD. Trimming removed 6 bases at V and 2 bases at J, with 15 bases between. This CDR3 is built from 15 residues. The CDR3 region is CAIRGLGGTTDTQYF. Here the CDR3 DNA reads TGTGCCATCAGGGGGTTAGGGGGAACCACAGATACGCAGTATTTT.

The V and J genes are TRBV6-6 and TRBJ2-1; 8 bases are shared with TRBD2. CDR3 length: 13 amino acids. Per germline, CDR1 MNHNY and CDR2 SVGAGI (reference sequence). V lost 10 bases and J lost 4; bases outside the gene matches: 6. The CDR3 here is CATAGLEYNEQFF. The CDR3 DNA reads as TGTGCCACCGCGGGACTAGAGTACAATGAGCAGTTCTTC.